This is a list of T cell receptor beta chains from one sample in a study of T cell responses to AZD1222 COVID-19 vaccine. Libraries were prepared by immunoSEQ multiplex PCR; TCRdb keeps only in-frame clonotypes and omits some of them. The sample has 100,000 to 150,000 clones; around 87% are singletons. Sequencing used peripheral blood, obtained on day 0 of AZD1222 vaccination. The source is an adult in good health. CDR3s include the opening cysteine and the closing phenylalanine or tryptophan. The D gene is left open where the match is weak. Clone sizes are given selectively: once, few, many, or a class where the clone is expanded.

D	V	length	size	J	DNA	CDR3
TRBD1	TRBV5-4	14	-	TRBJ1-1	TGTGCCAGCAGCCGGGGACAGGGTGATACTGAAGCTTTCTTT	CASSRGQGDTEAFF
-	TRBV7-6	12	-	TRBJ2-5	TGTGCCAGCAGCTCCGCCACGGAGACCCAGTACTTC	CASSSATETQYF
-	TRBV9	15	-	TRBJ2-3	TGTGCCAGCAGCGTAGTTGGGACAAACACAGATACGCAGTATTTT	CASSVVGTNTDTQYF
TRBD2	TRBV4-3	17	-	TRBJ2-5	TGCGCCAGCAGCCAAGATGGCTTGCGGGGGGCGGTTGGGACCCAGTACTTC	CASSQDGLRGAVGTQYF
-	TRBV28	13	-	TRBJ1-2	TGTGCCAGCAGCCTCCTGAACCAGTACGGCTACACCTTC	CASSLLNQYGYTF
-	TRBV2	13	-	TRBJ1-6	TGTGCCAGCAGTGCCAGGGTGGATTCACCCCTCCACTTT	CASSARVDSPLHF
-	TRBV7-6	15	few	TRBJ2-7	TGTGCCAGCAGTTTACAGGGTAGGGAGGCTTACGAGCAGTACTTC	CASSLQGREAYEQYF
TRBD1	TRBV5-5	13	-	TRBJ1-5	TGTGCCAGCGCACAGGGGAGCAATCAGCCCCAGCATTTT	CASAQGSNQPQHF
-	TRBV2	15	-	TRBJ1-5	TGTGCCAGCACCTTAGAGGGGGTTGGCAATCAGCCCCAGCATTTT	CASTLEGVGNQPQHF
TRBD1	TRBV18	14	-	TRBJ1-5	TGTGCCAGCTCACCGGGACAGCCTAATCAGCCCCAGCATTTT	CASSPGQPNQPQHF
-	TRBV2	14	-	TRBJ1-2	TGTGCCAGCAGTGATGAGGTCACTAACTATGGCTACACCTTC	CASSDEVTNYGYTF
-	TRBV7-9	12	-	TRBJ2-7	TGTGCCAGCAGCTTACAGACCTACGAGCAGTACTTC	CASSLQTYEQYF
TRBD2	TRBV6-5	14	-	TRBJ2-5	TGTGCCAGCAGTCAGCGGGGGGGCGGTGAGACCCAGTACTTC	CASSQRGGGETQYF
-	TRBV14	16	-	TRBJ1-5	TGTGCCAGCAGCCAAGATCACGGCAGGGTAAGTCAGCCCCAGCATTTT	CASSQDHGRVSQPQHF
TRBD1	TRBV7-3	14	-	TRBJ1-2	TGTGCCAGCAGCTCCCCGGGCAGGGGGGTCGGCTACACCTTC	CASSSPGRGVGYTF
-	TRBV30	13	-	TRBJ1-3	TGTGCCTGGAGACGGGACGAGAGAAACACCATATATTTT	CAWRRDERNTIYF
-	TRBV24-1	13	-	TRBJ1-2	TGTGCCACCAGTCCTGGGCAGCTCTATGGCTACACCTTC	CATSPGQLYGYTF
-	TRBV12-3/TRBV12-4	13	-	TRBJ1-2	TGTGCCAGCACCCGGGGGGGGTCCTATGGCTACACCTTC	CASTRGGSYGYTF
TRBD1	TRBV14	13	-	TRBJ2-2	TGTGCCAGCAGTTTACAGGGGACCGGGGAGCTGTTTTTT	CASSLQGTGELFF
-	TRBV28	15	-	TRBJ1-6	TGTGCCAGCAGTCTGGGGCGGGCGTCGAATTCACCCCTCCACTTT	CASSLGRASNSPLHF
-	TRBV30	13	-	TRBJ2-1	TGTGCCTGGAGTCATCAGGGTGAGAATGAGCAGTTCTTC	CAWSHQGENEQFF
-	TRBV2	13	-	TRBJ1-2	TGTGCCAGCAGCAGGCAGGGGATCTATGGCTACACCTTC	CASSRQGIYGYTF